Listed below are T cell receptor beta chains from one sample, sequenced in a study of brain T cells in children with intractable seizures. The assay was immunoSEQ multiplex PCR, and TCRdb's table has in-frame clones only and misses some. The data contain around 100,000 clones, 94% of them singletons. The sequencing here drew on peripheral blood, taken at surgery. These TCRs come from a boy in the first two years of life with hemimegalencephaly and intractable seizures. Both conserved end residues are part of each CDR3. D genes are given only for firm matches. Not every row has a clone size; where given, it reads once, few, many or a size class.

d_gene	abundance	v_gene	j_gene	CDR3nt	CDR3aa
-	-	TRBV2	TRBJ1-3	TGTGCCAGTTCGGGGCCCCGCACCTCTGGAAACACCATATATTTT	CASSGPRTSGNTIYF
-	-	TRBV7-2	TRBJ2-7	TGTGCCAGCAGCTTAGCGGGAGGGGGGGAGCAGTACTTC	CASSLAGGGEQYF
TRBD1	-	TRBV5-4	TRBJ2-3	TGTGCCAGCAGCTCACCGACAGGGGGGGACACAGATACGCAGTATTTT	CASSSPTGGDTDTQYF
-	-	TRBV6-5	TRBJ1-2	TGTGCCAGCAAGGGGATAGACTATGGCTACACCTTC	CASKGIDYGYTF
-	once	TRBV28	TRBJ2-7	TGTGCCAGCAGTTTCCGGAGCTCCTACGAGCAGTACTTC	CASSFRSSYEQYF
-	-	TRBV24-1	TRBJ2-1	TGTGCCACCAGTGACCCGACGAGCTCCTACAATGAGCAGTTCTTC	CATSDPTSSYNEQFF
TRBD2	-	TRBV7-3	TRBJ2-1	TGTGCCAGCAGCTTAGCGGGAGGGCATCATGAGCAGTTCTTC	CASSLAGGHHEQFF
-	-	TRBV7-2	TRBJ2-1	TGTGCCAGCAGCGTTAGCTCCCTGGGGCAGAACAATGAGCAGTTCTTC	CASSVSSLGQNNEQFF
TRBD1	-	TRBV2	TRBJ2-2	TGTGCCAGCAGCACCGGGACAGGGGTCCCCTCGAACACCGGGGAGCTGTTTTTT	CASSTGTGVPSNTGELFF
-	-	TRBV6-6	TRBJ1-1	TGTGCCAGCAGTTACAGAGAACAGGGGAACACTGAAGCTTTCTTT	CASSYREQGNTEAFF
-	-	TRBV6-1	TRBJ1-2	TGTGCCAGCAGTGAACAGGCTGGCTATGGCTACACCTTC	CASSEQAGYGYTF
-	once	TRBV28	TRBJ1-6	TGTGCCAGCAGTGGGCTTTTGCCCTTCTCACCCCTCCACTTT	CASSGLLPFSPLHF
TRBD2	-	TRBV6-5	TRBJ2-5	TGTGCCAGCAGCCGCGGGAGAGGGGTGGAGACCCAGTACTTC	CASSRGRGVETQYF
TRBD2	-	TRBV19	TRBJ2-1	TGTGCCAGTAGCTATGGGGGACTAGCGAACCCCTACAATGAGCAGTTCTTC	CASSYGGLANPYNEQFF
TRBD2	-	TRBV5-1	TRBJ2-1	TGCGCCAGCAGCCCTGGACTAGTCGGCTACAATGAGCAGTTCTTC	CASSPGLVGYNEQFF
-	-	TRBV27	TRBJ1-3	TGTGCCAGCAGTTTATCTTGGGGACTCTCTGGAAACACCATATATTTT	CASSLSWGLSGNTIYF
-	-	TRBV15	TRBJ1-5	TGTGCCACCAAGACAAGCAATCAGCCCCAGCATTTT	CATKTSNQPQHF
TRBD2	-	TRBV7-2	TRBJ2-1	TGTGCCAGCACCGGGGGGGAGGCGGCTTACGCCGGAGACGATGAGCAGTTCTTC	CASTGGEAAYAGDDEQFF
-	-	TRBV10-1	TRBJ2-6	TGCGCCAGCAGTGAAGGGGGGGCTGGGGCCAACGTCCTGACTTTC	CASSEGGAGANVLTF
TRBD1	-	TRBV5-6	TRBJ1-4	TGTGCCAGCAGCAGAATTGACAGGGCGCAGGAAAAACTGTTTTTT	CASSRIDRAQEKLFF
TRBD2	-	TRBV7-9	TRBJ2-1	TGTGCCAGCAGCTTACCGGGACTAGATTACAATGAGCAGTTCTTC	CASSLPGLDYNEQFF
-	-	TRBV7-2	TRBJ2-3	TGTGCCAGCAGCCCCAACAGCGGGGATACGCAGTATTTT	CASSPNSGDTQYF
-	-	TRBV7-9	TRBJ1-2	TGTGCCAGCAGCTTAGCAGGGTATGGCTACACCTTC	CASSLAGYGYTF
-	-	TRBV24-1	TRBJ1-1	TGTGCCACCAGTGATTTCGGGGGGGCTGAAGCTTTCTTT	CATSDFGGAEAFF
-	-	TRBV5-5	TRBJ1-3	TGTGCCAGCAGCCCCCCGGGGGTCTCTGGAAACACCATATATTTT	CASSPPGVSGNTIYF
-	-	TRBV7-2	TRBJ2-4	TGTGCCAGCAGCTCCCAAAACAGGGTAAACATTCAGTACTTC	CASSSQNRVNIQYF
-	-	TRBV7-9	TRBJ2-1	TGTGCCAGCAGCTTCCTCCTAGCGACCCATACCTACAATGAGCAGTTCTTC	CASSFLLATHTYNEQFF
TRBD1	-	TRBV28	TRBJ2-7	TGTGCCAGCAGTTCCGCCAGGGGGCAAAGCTCCTACGAGCAGTACTTC	CASSSARGQSSYEQYF
TRBD2	-	TRBV28	TRBJ2-7	TGTGCCAGCAGTCCCCAAAGGGGCGGGAGGGCCGACGAGCAGTACTTC	CASSPQRGGRADEQYF
-	-	TRBV7-2	TRBJ1-5	TGTGCCAGCAGCTTATGGCCGGGGGTGAATCAGCCCCAGCATTTT	CASSLWPGVNQPQHF
-	-	TRBV24-1	TRBJ2-3	TGTGCCACCGGGGGCGGAAGCACAGATACGCAGTATTTT	CATGGGSTDTQYF
-	-	TRBV30	TRBJ1-6	TGTGCCTGTACGAGGCATACCCCCAATTCACCCCTCCACTTT	CACTRHTPNSPLHF
TRBD2	once	TRBV28	TRBJ2-7	TGTGCCAGCAGGCCCTCGGGACTAGCGGGAGGATACGAGCAGTACTTC	CASRPSGLAGGYEQYF
TRBD1	-	TRBV28	TRBJ1-6	TGTGCCAGCAGTTCGATAACAGGGGCCAATTCACCCCTCCACTTT	CASSSITGANSPLHF
-	-	TRBV11-3	TRBJ2-3	TGTGCCAGCAGCGCGGGACCTTCCACAGATACGCAGTATTTT	CASSAGPSTDTQYF
TRBD2	-	TRBV7-9	TRBJ2-1	TGTGCCAGCAGCTTTCAGGGACTAGCGGGAGGACTCTACAATGAGCAGTTCTTC	CASSFQGLAGGLYNEQFF
TRBD2	-	TRBV4-1	TRBJ2-3	TGCGCCAGCAGCCATCCCGAAAAGCGACTAGCGGGATCACCTAGCACAGATACGCAGTATTTT	CASSHPEKRLAGSPSTDTQYF
TRBD1	-	TRBV11-1	TRBJ1-1	TGTGCCAGCACCACCGGGACAGCCGGTGAAGCTTTCTTT	CASTTGTAGEAFF
TRBD1	-	TRBV6-5	TRBJ1-6	TGTGCCAGCAGAAGACAGGGAGTGGGTTCACCCCTCCACTTT	CASRRQGVGSPLHF